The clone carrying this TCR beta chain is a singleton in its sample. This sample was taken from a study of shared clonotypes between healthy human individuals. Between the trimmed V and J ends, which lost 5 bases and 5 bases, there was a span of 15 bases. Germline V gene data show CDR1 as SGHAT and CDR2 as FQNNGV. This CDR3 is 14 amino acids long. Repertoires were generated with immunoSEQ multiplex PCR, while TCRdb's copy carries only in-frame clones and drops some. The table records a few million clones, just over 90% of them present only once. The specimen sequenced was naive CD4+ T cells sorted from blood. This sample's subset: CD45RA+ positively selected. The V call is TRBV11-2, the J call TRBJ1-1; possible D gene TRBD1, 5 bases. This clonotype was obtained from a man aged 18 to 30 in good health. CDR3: CASSKGPPRTEAFF. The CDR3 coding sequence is TGTGCCAGCAGCAAGGGACCGCCCAGAACTGAAGCTTTCTTT.